This TCR beta chain appears in the sequencing data of a study of siplizumab effects on memory and regulatory T cells. The assay was immunoSEQ multiplex PCR, and TCRdb's table has in-frame clones only and misses some. Altogether approximately 50,000 clones are present, approximately 93% being singletons, with the ten largest covering more than 15%. The material sequenced was CD8+ T cells sorted from blood. The receptor was isolated from a human donor in good health.

CDR3 protein: CASARGRQSSYNEQFF. CDR3 bases: TGTGCCAGCGCTCGGGGGCGTCAGAGCTCCTACAATGAGCAGTTCTTC. The gene calls are TRBV6-4 and TRBJ2-1; D is perhaps TRBD1 or TRBD2 (6 bases each). Trimming stripped 8 bases from V and 0 bases from J, with 17 bases between. The germline V gene has CDR1 MRHNA and CDR2 SNTAGT. The CDR3 totals 16 residues.